This T cell receptor (beta chain) was observed in a study of T cell responses to AZD1222 COVID-19 vaccine. The table came from immunoSEQ multiplex PCR; TCRdb's copy has only in-frame clones and leaves some out. This sample has approximately 150,000 clones; approximately 90% occur once, and the top ten carry under 2%. CDR1 MDHEN and CDR2 SYDVKM come from the germline V gene. Trimming left V 5 bases short and J 2 bases short, with 10 bases between. This CDR3 has 13 amino acids. This clone is a singleton in its sample. Specimen: peripheral blood, collected 28 days after the second AZD1222 dose. The receptor was derived from an adult who received the AZD1222 COVID-19 vaccine. This chain uses TRBV28 with TRBJ2-7; D is possibly TRBD1 (5 bases). CDR3 in amino acids: CASSRIGAYEQYF. In DNA form, the CDR3 reads TGTGCCAGCAGTCGGATAGGGGCCTACGAGCAGTACTTC.